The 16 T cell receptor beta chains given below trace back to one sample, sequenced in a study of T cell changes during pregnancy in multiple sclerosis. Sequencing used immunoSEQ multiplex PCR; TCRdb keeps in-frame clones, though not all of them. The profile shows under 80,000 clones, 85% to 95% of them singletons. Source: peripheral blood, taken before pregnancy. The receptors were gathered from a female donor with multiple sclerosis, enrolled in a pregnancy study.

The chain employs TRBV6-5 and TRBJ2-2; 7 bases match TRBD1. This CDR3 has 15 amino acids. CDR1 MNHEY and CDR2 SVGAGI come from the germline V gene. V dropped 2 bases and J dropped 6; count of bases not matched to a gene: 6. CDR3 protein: CASSYDREYPGELFF. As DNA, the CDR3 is TGTGCCAGCAGTTACGACAGGGAGTATCCCGGGGAGCTGTTTTTT.

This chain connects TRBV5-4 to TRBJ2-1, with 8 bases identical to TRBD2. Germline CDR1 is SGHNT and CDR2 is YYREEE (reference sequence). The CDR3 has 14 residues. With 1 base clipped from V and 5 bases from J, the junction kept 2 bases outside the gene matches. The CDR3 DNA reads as TGTGCCAGCAGCTTGACTAGCGGTGACAATGAGCAGTTCTTC. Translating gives CASSLTSGDNEQFF.

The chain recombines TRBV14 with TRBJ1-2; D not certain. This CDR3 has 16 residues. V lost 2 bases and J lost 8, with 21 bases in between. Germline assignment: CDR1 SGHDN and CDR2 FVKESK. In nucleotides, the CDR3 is TGTGCCAGCAGCCAACGCTCGAATGCGGCTTTTGAGGGCTACACCTTC. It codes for CASSQRSNAAFEGYTF.

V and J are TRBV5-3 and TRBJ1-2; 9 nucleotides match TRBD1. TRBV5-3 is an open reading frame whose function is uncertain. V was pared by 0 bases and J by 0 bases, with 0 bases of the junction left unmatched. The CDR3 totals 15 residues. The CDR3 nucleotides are TGTGCCAGAAGCTTGGGGACAGGGGCTAACTATGGCTACACCTTC. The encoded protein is CARSLGTGANYGYTF.

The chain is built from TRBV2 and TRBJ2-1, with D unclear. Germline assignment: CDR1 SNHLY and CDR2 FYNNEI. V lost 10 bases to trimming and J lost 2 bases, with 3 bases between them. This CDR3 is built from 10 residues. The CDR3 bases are TGTGCCACCACCTACAATGAGCAGTTCTTC. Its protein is CATTYNEQFF.

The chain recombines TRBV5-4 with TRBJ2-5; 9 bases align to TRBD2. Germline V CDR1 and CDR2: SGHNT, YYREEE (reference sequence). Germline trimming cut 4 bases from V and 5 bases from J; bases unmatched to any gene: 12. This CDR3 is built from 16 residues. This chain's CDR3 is CASSHPGGRATETQYF. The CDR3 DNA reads TGTGCCAGCAGCCACCCCGGCGGGAGGGCCACGGAGACCCAGTACTTC.

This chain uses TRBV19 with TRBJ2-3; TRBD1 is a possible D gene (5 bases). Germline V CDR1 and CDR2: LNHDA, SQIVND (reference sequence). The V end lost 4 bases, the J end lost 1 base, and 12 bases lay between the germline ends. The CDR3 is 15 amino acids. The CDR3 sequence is CASSTYTGGTDTQYF. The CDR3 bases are TGTGCCAGTAGTACGTATACAGGAGGCACAGATACGCAGTATTTT.

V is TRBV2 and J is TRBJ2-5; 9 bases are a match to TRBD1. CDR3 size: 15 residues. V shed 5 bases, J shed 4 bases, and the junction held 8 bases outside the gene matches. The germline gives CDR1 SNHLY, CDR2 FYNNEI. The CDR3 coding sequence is TGTGCCAGCAGTACGGACAGGGGTAGCGGAGAGACCCAGTACTTC. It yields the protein CASSTDRGSGETQYF.

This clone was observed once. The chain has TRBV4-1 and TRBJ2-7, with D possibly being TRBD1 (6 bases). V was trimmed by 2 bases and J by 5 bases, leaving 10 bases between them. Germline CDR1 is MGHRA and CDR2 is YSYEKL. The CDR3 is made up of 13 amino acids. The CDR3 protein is CASSQTGLHEQYF. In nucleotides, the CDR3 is TGCGCCAGCAGCCAAACAGGGCTGCACGAGCAGTACTTC.

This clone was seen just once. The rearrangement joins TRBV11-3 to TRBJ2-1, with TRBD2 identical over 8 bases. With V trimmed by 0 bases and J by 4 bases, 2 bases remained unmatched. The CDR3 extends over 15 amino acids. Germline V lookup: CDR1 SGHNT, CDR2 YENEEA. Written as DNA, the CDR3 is TGTGCCAGCAGCTTAGAATTAGCGGGATACAATGAGCAGTTCTTC. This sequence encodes CASSLELAGYNEQFF.

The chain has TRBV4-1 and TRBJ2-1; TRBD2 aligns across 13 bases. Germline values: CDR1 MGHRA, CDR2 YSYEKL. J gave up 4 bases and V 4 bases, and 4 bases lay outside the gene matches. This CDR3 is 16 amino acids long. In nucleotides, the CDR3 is TGCGCCAGCAGCCGAGGACTAGCGGGAGTTTACAATGAGCAGTTCTTC. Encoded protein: CASSRGLAGVYNEQFF.

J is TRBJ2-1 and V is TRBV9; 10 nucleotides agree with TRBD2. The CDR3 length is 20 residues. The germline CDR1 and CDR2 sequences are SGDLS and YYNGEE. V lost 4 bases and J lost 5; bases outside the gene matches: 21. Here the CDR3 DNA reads TGTGCCAGCAGCCCTTTTCATGAGCGGGAGGGCCTCCTAAGAAACAATGAGCAGTTCTTC. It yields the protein CASSPFHEREGLLRNNEQFF.

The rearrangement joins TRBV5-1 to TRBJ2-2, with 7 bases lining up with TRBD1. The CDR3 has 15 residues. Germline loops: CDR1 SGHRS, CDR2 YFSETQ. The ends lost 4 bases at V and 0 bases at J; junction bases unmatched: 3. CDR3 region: CASSPGGTNTGELFF. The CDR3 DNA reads TGCGCCAGCAGCCCAGGGGGAACGAACACCGGGGAGCTGTTTTTT. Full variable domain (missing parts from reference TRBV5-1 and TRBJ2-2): KAGVTQTPRYLIKTRGQQVTLSCSPISGHRSVSWYQQTPGQGLQFLFEYFSETQRNKGNFPGRFSGRQFSNSRSEMNVSTLELGDSALYLCASSPGGTNTGELFFGEGSRLTVL.

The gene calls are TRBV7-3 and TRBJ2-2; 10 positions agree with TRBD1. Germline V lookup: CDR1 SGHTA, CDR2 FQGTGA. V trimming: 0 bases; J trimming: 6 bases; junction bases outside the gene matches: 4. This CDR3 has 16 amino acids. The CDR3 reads CASSLTLGTGAGELFF. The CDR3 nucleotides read TGTGCCAGCAGCTTAACGTTGGGGACAGGGGCCGGGGAGCTGTTTTTT.

CDR3 amino acids: CASRDRDSNQPQHF. For the CDR3, the DNA is TGTGCCAGCAGGGACAGGGATAGCAATCAGCCCCAGCATTTT. V gene TRBV5-8 combines with J gene TRBJ1-5, with TRBD1 identical over 8 bases. The CDR3 has 14 residues. With 5 bases clipped from V and 0 bases from J, the junction kept 1 base outside the gene matches. Germline V gene data show CDR1 as SGHTS and CDR2 as YDEGEE.

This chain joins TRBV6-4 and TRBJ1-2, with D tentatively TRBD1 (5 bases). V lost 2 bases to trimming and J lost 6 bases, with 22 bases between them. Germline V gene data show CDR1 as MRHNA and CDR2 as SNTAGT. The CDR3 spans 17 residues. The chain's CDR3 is CASSDGGAAPSGNGYTF. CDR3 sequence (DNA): TGTGCCAGCAGTGACGGAGGGGCGGCCCCCTCCGGCAATGGCTACACCTTC.